A single sample is the source of the 9 T cell receptor beta chains below, sequenced in a study of blood T cell repertoires in COVID-19. Using immunoSEQ multiplex PCR, the repertoire was profiled, and TCRdb retains in-frame clones only, with some absent. The sample lists nearly 350,000 clones, about 90% seen once, with about 0.93% in the top ten. Sequenced: PBMCs or T cells enriched from blood (not recorded which). These receptors all stem from a woman between 25 and 40 years old who had recovered from COVID-19.

The rearrangement uses TRBV14 and TRBJ2-2, with 7 bases identical to TRBD1. V shed 4 bases and J 5 bases; nucleotides not matched to a gene: 13. CDR1 is SGHDN, CDR2 FVKESK, per germline. This CDR3 has 17 amino acids. DNA of the CDR3: TGTGCCAGCAGCCTTACGAGGACAGGACTGGGAACCGGGGAGCTGTTTTTT. Translated: CASSLTRTGLGTGELFF.

This rearrangement joins TRBV10-3 to TRBJ2-3; 12 positions agree with TRBD2. Trimming took 9 bases from V and 4 from J; bases not matched to a gene: 11. This CDR3 is built from 16 residues. Germline loops: CDR1 ENHRY, CDR2 SYGVKD. CDR3 nucleotide sequence: TGTGCCATAAGGAAAACTAGCGGGGGGTCCCCAGATACGCAGTATTTT. This encodes CAIRKTSGGSPDTQYF.

The genes are TRBV28 and TRBJ1-2; the match to TRBD1 covers 8 bases. The CDR3 sequence is 15 residues long. Trimming at V came to 4 bases and at J to 6 bases, leaving 10 bases not matched to a gene. Germline V gene lookup returns CDR1 MDHEN and CDR2 SYDVKM. The CDR3 loop is CASSYPTGGVDGYTF. CDR3 DNA: TGTGCCAGCAGTTACCCCACAGGGGGTGTTGATGGCTACACCTTC.

The chain uses TRBV5-1 and TRBJ1-1; 10 positions match TRBD1. This CDR3 has 12 amino acids. V was pared by 3 bases and J by 10 bases, with 3 bases of the junction left unmatched. Germline lookup yields CDR1 SGHRS and CDR2 YFSETQ. The CDR3 DNA follows: TGCGCCAGCAGCTCGGGACAGGGGCGAGCTTTCTTT. Its protein is CASSSGQGRAFF.

CDR3 region: CASSLAGYGEKLFF. DNA of the CDR3: TGTGCCAGCAGCTTGGCGGGGTACGGCGAAAAACTGTTTTTT. This sequence joins TRBV5-6 and TRBJ1-4; no clear D gene. This CDR3 comprises 14 residues. The ends were cut back, 0 bases at V and 8 bases at J, with 11 bases in the middle. Germline V CDR1 and CDR2: SGHDT, YYEEEE.

With regard to this clone: One end of the junction fails to match germline, which may point to a read error. The genes are TRBV14 and TRBJ1-6; 8 bases align to TRBD1. Per germline, CDR1 SGHDN and CDR2 FVKESK. The length of the CDR3 is 12 residues. The CDR3 DNA is TGTGCCAGCAGCCTGGGACAGGCTGGGGTGTACTTT. Protein sequence: CASSLGQAGVYF. Complete variable domain (other parts from reference TRBV14 and TRBJ1-6): EAGVTQFPSHSVIEKGQTVTLRCDPISGHDNLYWYRRVMGKEIKFLLHFVKESKQDESGMPNNRFLAERTGGTYSTLKVQPAELEDSGVYFCASSLGQAGVYFGNGTRLTVT.

CDR3 in DNA: TGTGCCAGCAGCTTAGAAGGGGATAGCAATCAGCCCCAGCATTTT. This encodes CASSLEGDSNQPQHF. The chain has TRBV7-2 and TRBJ1-5; maybe TRBD1 (5 bases). Trimming shortened V by 1 base and J by 0 bases, and 7 bases separated the two germline ends. The CDR3 consists of 15 residues. Germline CDR1 SGHTA, CDR2 FQGNSA.

The V call is TRBV27, the J call TRBJ2-3; D possibly corresponds to TRBD2 (6 bases). CDR1 MNHEY and CDR2 SMNVEV come from the germline V gene (reference sequence). V was clipped by 6 bases and J by 1 base, with 11 bases between them. The CDR3 has 14 amino acids. The CDR3 sequence: CASSGGRGTDTQYF. In nucleotides, the CDR3 is TGTGCCAGCAGCGGGGGACGGGGCACAGATACGCAGTATTTT.

The chain uses TRBV4-1 and TRBJ1-1; D not resolved. The CDR3 is made up of 16 amino acids. From germline, CDR1 is MGHRA and CDR2 YSYEKL. The ends were cut back, 1 base at V and 4 bases at J, with 16 bases in the middle. CDR3 residues: CASSQGELGGSTEAFF. CDR3 DNA: TGCGCCAGCAGCCAAGGGGAACTGGGAGGGTCCACTGAAGCTTTCTTT.